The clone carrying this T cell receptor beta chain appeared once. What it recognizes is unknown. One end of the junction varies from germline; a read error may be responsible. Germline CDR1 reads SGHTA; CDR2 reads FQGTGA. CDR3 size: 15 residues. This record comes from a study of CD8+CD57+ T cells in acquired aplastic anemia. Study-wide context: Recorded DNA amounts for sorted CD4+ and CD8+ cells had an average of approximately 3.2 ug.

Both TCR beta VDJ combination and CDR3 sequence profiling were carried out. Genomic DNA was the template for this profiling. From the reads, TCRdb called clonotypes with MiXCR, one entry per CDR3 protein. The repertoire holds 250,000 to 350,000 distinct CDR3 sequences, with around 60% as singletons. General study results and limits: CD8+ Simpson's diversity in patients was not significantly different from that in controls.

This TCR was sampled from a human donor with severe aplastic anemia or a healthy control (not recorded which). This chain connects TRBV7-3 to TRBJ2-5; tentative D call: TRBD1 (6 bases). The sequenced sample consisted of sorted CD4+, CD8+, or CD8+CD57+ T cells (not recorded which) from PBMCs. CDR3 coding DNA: TGCGCCAGCAGCATCGGGACACCTGACCAAGAGACCCAGTACTTC. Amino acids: CASSIGTPDQETQYF.